The 23 T cell receptor beta chains reported below all come from one sample, sequenced in a study of T cell clonotyping in hematopoietic cell transplantation. Time point described: recipient sample about 28 days before transplant, after cytoreduction. Repertoires were generated with immunoSEQ multiplex PCR, while TCRdb's copy carries only in-frame clones and drops some. The sample has some 35,000 clones; roughly 95% are singletons. The sample in question was peripheral blood mononuclear cells, obtained before stem cell transplant. The receptors shown here come from a man aged 35-49 years with chronic myeloid leukemia. Some clones in this sample may be carry-over from other donors' samples.

V is TRBV6-5 and J is TRBJ1-6; D gene unclear. Germline lookup yields CDR1 MNHEY and CDR2 SVGAGI. The germline V and J ends were trimmed by 2 bases and 5 bases, with 4 bases remaining between them. The CDR3 spans 13 residues. This CDR3 is CASSYRDNSPLHF. The DNA of the CDR3 is TGTGCCAGCAGTTACAGGGATAATTCACCCCTCCACTTT.

The chain has TRBV28 and TRBJ2-5, with a possible D match to TRBD2 (6 bases). V lost 3 bases, J lost 2 bases, and 22 bases lay in between. CDR3 length: 18 residues. CDR1 is MDHEN, CDR2 SYDVKM, per germline. The CDR3 protein is CASSFAIGTPTKQETQYF. The CDR3 DNA sequence: TGTGCCAGCAGTTTTGCGATCGGGACTCCCACGAAGCAAGAGACCCAGTACTTC.

V and J are TRBV7-2 and TRBJ1-1; weak D call: TRBD1 (5 bases). V dropped 1 base and J dropped 5 bases, with 11 bases sitting between them. Germline CDR1 reads SGHTA; CDR2 reads FQGNSA. The CDR3 is 14 residues long. CDR3 amino acids: CASSLGGLSTEAFF. The CDR3 DNA reads TGTGCCAGCAGCTTAGGGGGGTTATCGACTGAAGCTTTCTTT.

The chain carries TRBV7-9 and TRBJ2-3; weak D call: TRBD2 (6 bases). From germline, CDR1 is SEHNR and CDR2 FQNEAQ (reference sequence). Trimming took 6 bases from V and 0 from J, leaving 10 bases between them. This CDR3 is built from 14 residues. CDR3 in DNA: TGTGCCAGCAGGGGTGGGGGGAGCACAGATACGCAGTATTTT. Its translation: CASRGGGSTDTQYF.

The V call is TRBV7-3, the J call TRBJ1-1, with a weak D call TRBD1 (5 bases). CDR1 SGHTA and CDR2 FQGTGA come from the germline V gene. Trimming removed 5 bases at V and 3 bases at J, with 13 bases between. This CDR3 comprises 14 residues. The CDR3 loop reads CASSKLGGDTEAFF. The CDR3 DNA reads as TGTGCCAGCAGCAAACTTGGGGGGGACACTGAAGCTTTCTTT. The entire variable domain, with the rest obtained from reference TRBV7-3 and TRBJ1-1, is as follows: GAGVSQTPSNKVTEKGKYVELRCDPISGHTALYWYRQSLGQGPEFLIYFQGTGAADDSGLPNDRFFAVRPEGSVSTLKIQRTERGDSAVYLCASSKLGGDTEAFFGQGTRLTVV.

This sequence joins TRBV4-1 and TRBJ2-7; D possibly corresponds to TRBD1 (5 bases). The CDR3 runs to 14 residues. Germline values: CDR1 MGHRA, CDR2 YSYEKL. Trimming removed 1 base from V and 1 base from J, with 8 bases in between. As DNA, the CDR3 is TGCGCCAGCAGCCAAGGGACATTTTCCTACGAGCAGTACTTC. Encoded protein: CASSQGTFSYEQYF.

This clone was seen a handful of times. The genes are TRBV4-3 and TRBJ2-2; a possible D gene is TRBD2 (5 bases). The CDR3 has 15 residues. V shed 1 base and J shed 5 bases, with 11 bases lying between them. Germline V CDR1 and CDR2: LGHNA, YSLEER. The CDR3 region has the DNA TGCGCCAGCAGCCAAGGACTAACAACGACCGGGGAGCTGTTTTTT. Translated, it gives CASSQGLTTTGELFF.

This chain connects TRBV28 to TRBJ2-6; D perhaps matches TRBD1 (6 bases). This CDR3 is 16 amino acids long. Trimming removed 7 bases at V and 3 bases at J, with 16 bases between. CDR1 and CDR2 from the germline V gene are MDHEN and SYDVKM. The DNA of the CDR3 is TGTGCCAGCATTTCAGGGGCGGTTATTGGGGCCAACGTCCTGACTTTC. This translates into CASISGAVIGANVLTF.

The rearrangement joins TRBV19 to TRBJ1-2, with D tentatively TRBD1 (6 bases). CDR3 length equals 17 residues. Germline-derived CDR1 and CDR2 are LNHDA and SQIVND (reference sequence). V dropped 5 bases and J dropped 8 bases, with 27 bases sitting between them. Written as DNA, the CDR3 is TGTGCCAGTAGTTTGGGGGCTGTTCTGTTCCACGGACGGGGCTACACCTTC. As protein: CASSLGAVLFHGRGYTF.

The chain is built from TRBV2 and TRBJ2-2, with D unresolved. V dropped 2 bases and J dropped 9 bases, with 10 bases sitting between them. CDR3 length: 13 amino acids. Germline V gene sequence: CDR1 SNHLY, CDR2 FYNNEI. CDR3 protein: CASSESVRRELFF. CDR3 in DNA: TGTGCCAGCAGTGAATCGGTACGGAGGGAGCTGTTTTTT.

The J gene is TRBJ2-7, the V gene TRBV28, with 8 positions matching TRBD1. This CDR3 contains 14 residues. Unmatched junction bases numbered 5, after V lost 2 bases and J lost 5 bases. CDR1 is MDHEN, CDR2 SYDVKM, per germline. CDR3 region: CASSLNRGSDEQYF. The DNA of the CDR3 is TGTGCCAGCAGTTTAAACAGGGGGTCGGACGAGCAGTACTTC.

J is TRBJ2-3 and V is TRBV7-2, with a weak D call TRBD1 (6 bases). Trimming shortened V by 5 bases and J by 3 bases, and 9 bases separated the two germline ends. The length of the CDR3 is 13 residues. The V gene's germline CDR1 is SGHTA and CDR2 FQGNSA. Written as DNA, the CDR3 is TGTGCCAGCAGCCTACAGGGAACAGATACGCAGTATTTT. It translates to CASSLQGTDTQYF.

This clone was seen just once. This chain uses TRBV4-1 with TRBJ1-2; D remains unclear. Germline assignment: CDR1 MGHRA and CDR2 YSYEKL. The CDR3 consists of 14 residues. V dropped 0 bases and J dropped 7 bases, with 12 bases sitting between them. The DNA of the CDR3 is TGCGCCAGCAGCCAAGATCCTAGACGGATTGGCTACACCTTC. As protein: CASSQDPRRIGYTF.

This chain uses TRBV27 with TRBJ2-1, with 12 bases aligning to TRBD1. The junction had 4 bases not matched to a gene; V was cut back by 3 bases and J by 7 bases. Germline V gene lookup returns CDR1 MNHEY and CDR2 SMNVEV (reference sequence). This CDR3 spans 15 amino acids. The CDR3: CASSFGTGGENEQFF. CDR3 nucleotides: TGTGCCAGCAGTTTCGGGACAGGGGGCGAAAATGAGCAGTTCTTC.

The CDR3 sequence: CASRGASGSDNEQFF. The CDR3 DNA reads TGTGCCAGCCGGGGGGCTAGCGGGTCAGACAATGAGCAGTTCTTC. The gene calls are TRBV6-1 and TRBJ2-1, with 8 positions matching TRBD2. V trimming: 8 bases; J trimming: 5 bases; junction bases outside the gene matches: 11. CDR1 and CDR2 from the germline V gene are MNHNS and SASEGT. The CDR3 extends over 15 amino acids.

The V and J genes are TRBV2 and TRBJ2-1; 9 nucleotides align to TRBD1. The V segment lost 7 bases and the J segment 8 bases; nucleotides outside the gene matches: 15. Germline V gene data show CDR1 as SNHLY and CDR2 as FYNNEI. This CDR3 comprises 16 residues. For the CDR3, the DNA is TGTGCCAGCACCCCACCCGGCGGACAGGGGATCTATGAGCAGTTCTTC. This gives the protein CASTPPGGQGIYEQFF.

This chain links TRBV4-1 with TRBJ2-5; D uncertain. The CDR3 is 15 residues long. V was cut by 0 bases and J by 1 base, with 9 bases left in between. Germline CDR1 reads MGHRA; CDR2 reads YSYEKL. CDR3 nucleotide sequence: TGCGCCAGCAGCCAAGATGGGGAAACCCAAGAGACCCAGTACTTC. It encodes CASSQDGETQETQYF.

The chain links TRBV9 to TRBJ1-6, with D uncertain. The CDR3 runs to 14 residues. CDR1 and CDR2 (germline): SGDLS, YYNGEE. The V end lost 0 bases, the J end lost 9 bases, and 10 bases lay between the germline ends. The CDR3 loop is CASSVEDHGSPLHF. DNA of the CDR3: TGTGCCAGCAGCGTAGAGGACCACGGTTCACCCCTCCACTTT.

The rearrangement uses TRBV19 and TRBJ1-1; weak D call: TRBD1 (5 bases). Germline loops: CDR1 LNHDA, CDR2 SQIVND (reference sequence). V was pared by 5 bases and J by 0 bases, with 19 bases between. The CDR3 contains 17 residues. In DNA form, the CDR3 reads TGTGCCAGTAGTGGGGACCCGGTCTGGCAATTGAACACTGAAGCTTTCTTT. This encodes CASSGDPVWQLNTEAFF. Combining the CDR3 with reference TRBV19 and TRBJ1-1 gives the whole variable domain DGGITQSPKYLFRKEGQNVTLSCEQNLNHDAMYWYRQDPGQGLRLIYYSQIVNDFQKGDIAEGYSVSREKKESFPLTVTSAQKNPTAFYLCASSGDPVWQLNTEAFFGQGTRLTVV.

This chain connects TRBV19 to TRBJ1-1, with unresolved D. The germline gives CDR1 LNHDA, CDR2 SQIVND (reference sequence). The CDR3 length is 13 residues. Trimming took off 3 bases at V and 5 bases at J, with 10 bases between the two ends. CDR3 in DNA: TGTGCCAGTAGTATTGGGGTTTCGACTGAAGCTTTCTTT. Translated, it gives CASSIGVSTEAFF.

This clone appeared a single time. The chain uses TRBV5-4 and TRBJ2-3; D is uncertain. The germline gives CDR1 SGHNT, CDR2 YYREEE (reference sequence). This CDR3 contains 13 residues. Deletions cut 5 bases from V and 3 bases from J, with 10 bases between. CDR3 sequence (DNA): TGTGCCAGCAGTTTTACAGATACAGATACGCAGTATTTT. It is translated as CASSFTDTDTQYF.

This clone was seen only once. The chain recombines TRBV4-1 with TRBJ1-2; D is uncertain. Germline V gene lookup returns CDR1 MGHRA and CDR2 YSYEKL. V was clipped by 0 bases and J by 4 bases, with 15 bases between them. The length of the CDR3 is 16 residues. CDR3 residues: CASSQDLGVRLYGYTF. CDR3 in DNA: TGCGCCAGCAGCCAAGATCTCGGGGTACGGCTCTATGGCTACACCTTC.

This rearrangement joins TRBV19 to TRBJ1-6; TRBD1 might be the D (6 bases). CDR1 and CDR2 from the germline V gene are LNHDA and SQIVND (reference sequence). The ends were cut back, 6 bases at V and 11 bases at J, with 17 bases in the middle. The CDR3 loop spans 14 amino acids. For the CDR3, the DNA is TGTGCCAGTAGCCCACAAGGGGGTAGTCCACCCCTCCACTTT. Residues: CASSPQGGSPPLHF.